These T cell receptor beta chains were read from a single sample in a study of blood T cells in healthy people across ages. MiXCR, run by TCRdb on the 5' RACE reads, gives a single entry per CDR3 protein. The sample has about 970,000 distinct CDR3 sequences; roughly 51% are singletons. The sequenced sample consisted of blood. The receptors stem from a woman aged 55-75 years in good health. Both conserved end residues are part of each CDR3. The D gene is left open where the match is weak. Only some rows state a clone size, as once, few, many or a class for expanded clones.

CDR3nt: TGTGCCAGCAGCCCAATGGCGTCGCGGGAGGGCGACGAGCAGTACTTC; CDR3aa: CASSPMASREGDEQYF; d_gene: TRBD2; j_gene: TRBJ2-7; v_gene: TRBV11-1; abundance: -
CDR3nt: TGCGCCAGCAGCGGACTAGCGGGTAAAATGTTCCAAGAGACCCAGTACTTC; CDR3aa: CASSGLAGKMFQETQYF; d_gene: TRBD2; j_gene: TRBJ2-5; v_gene: TRBV5-1; abundance: -
CDR3nt: TGTGCCAGCAGATATGAACAAGCCTCTGGGGCCAACGTCCTGACTTTC; CDR3aa: CASRYEQASGANVLTF; d_gene: -; j_gene: TRBJ2-6; v_gene: TRBV11-1; abundance: -
CDR3nt: TGTGCCAGCAGCTTAAGTGAGGCGCTAGATTCACCCCTCCACTTT; CDR3aa: CASSLSEALDSPLHF; d_gene: -; j_gene: TRBJ1-6; v_gene: TRBV7-2; abundance: -
CDR3nt: TGTGCCAGCAGCCAAGATGGACGGGAGGCAGATACGCAGTATTTT; CDR3aa: CASSQDGREADTQYF; d_gene: TRBD2; j_gene: TRBJ2-3; v_gene: TRBV4-2; abundance: -
CDR3nt: TGCAGCGTACTCCAAGCGACTGGGTTTACGAATGAGCAGTTCTTC; CDR3aa: CSVLQATGFTNEQFF; d_gene: -; j_gene: TRBJ2-1; v_gene: TRBV29-1; abundance: -
CDR3nt: TGTGCCAGCAGTATAACAGGGGGCACCGGGGAGCTGTTTTTT; CDR3aa: CASSITGGTGELFF; d_gene: TRBD1; j_gene: TRBJ2-2; v_gene: TRBV12-3/TRBV12-4; abundance: few
CDR3nt: TGTGCCATCAGTGAGTCAAGCCGGACTAGCTACGAGCAGTACTTC; CDR3aa: CAISESSRTSYEQYF; d_gene: TRBD2; j_gene: TRBJ2-7; v_gene: TRBV10-3; abundance: few
CDR3nt: TGTGCCAGCAGCCAAGGGACAGGGTCCCCGGATACGCAGTATTTT; CDR3aa: CASSQGTGSPDTQYF; d_gene: TRBD1; j_gene: TRBJ2-3; v_gene: TRBV4-2; abundance: -
CDR3nt: TGTGCCAGCAGCGAGGGACAGTATACGCAGTATTTT; CDR3aa: CASSEGQYTQYF; d_gene: TRBD1; j_gene: TRBJ2-3; v_gene: TRBV9; abundance: once
CDR3nt: TGTGCCAGCAGCTTAGGGACAGGCCCCGGGAGGTCCCAGCATTTT; CDR3aa: CASSLGTGPGRSQHF; d_gene: TRBD1; j_gene: TRBJ1-5; v_gene: TRBV7-8; abundance: few
CDR3nt: TGCGCCAGCAGCTTGCTGGTCTCCCTGAACACCGGGGAGCTGTTTTTT; CDR3aa: CASSLLVSLNTGELFF; d_gene: -; j_gene: TRBJ2-2; v_gene: TRBV5-1; abundance: -
CDR3nt: TGCGCCAGCAACCGGACAAGACGAAACACCATATATTTT; CDR3aa: CASNRTRRNTIYF; d_gene: -; j_gene: TRBJ1-3; v_gene: TRBV5-1; abundance: -
CDR3nt: TGCAGCAAGTTGAAGGGGGCGGCCGCCAGGGTCATCTGCAATGAGCAGTTCTTC; CDR3aa: CSKLKGAAARVICNEQFF; d_gene: TRBD1; j_gene: TRBJ2-1; v_gene: TRBV29-1; abundance: few
CDR3nt: TGTGCCAGCAGTTTATCCGGGGCTACGGCCAAAAACATTCAGTACTTC; CDR3aa: CASSLSGATAKNIQYF; d_gene: -; j_gene: TRBJ2-4; v_gene: TRBV28; abundance: -
CDR3nt: TGTGCCATCGGGGCTGGGGGCGAAAATTATAATTCACCCCTCCACTTT; CDR3aa: CAIGAGGENYNSPLHF; d_gene: -; j_gene: TRBJ1-6; v_gene: TRBV10-3; abundance: -
CDR3nt: TGCAGTGCCTCAGTTGCCGGGGCCAACGTCCTGACTTTC; CDR3aa: CSASVAGANVLTF; d_gene: -; j_gene: TRBJ2-6; v_gene: TRBV20-1; abundance: many
CDR3nt: TGTGCCAGCACCACCGTACAGGGTAGCTCCTATAATTCACCCCTCCACTTT; CDR3aa: CASTTVQGSSYNSPLHF; d_gene: -; j_gene: TRBJ1-6; v_gene: TRBV28; abundance: few